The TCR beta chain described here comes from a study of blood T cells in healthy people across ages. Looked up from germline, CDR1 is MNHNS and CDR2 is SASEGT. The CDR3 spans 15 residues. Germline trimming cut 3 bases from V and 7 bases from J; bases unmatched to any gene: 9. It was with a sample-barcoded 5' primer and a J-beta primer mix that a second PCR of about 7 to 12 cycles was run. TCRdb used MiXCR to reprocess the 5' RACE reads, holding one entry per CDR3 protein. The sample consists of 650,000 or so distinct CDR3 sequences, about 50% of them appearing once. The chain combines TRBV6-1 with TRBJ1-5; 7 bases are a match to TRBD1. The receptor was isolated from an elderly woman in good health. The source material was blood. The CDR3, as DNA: TGTGCCAGCAGTGAGCGGCAGGGGGTATTCCAGCCCCAGCATTTT. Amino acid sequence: CASSERQGVFQPQHF.